This T cell receptor beta chain is drawn from a study of early T cells in non-severe SARS-CoV-2 infection. The TCR library protocol was used to attach unique molecular identifiers. These identifiers were attached to individual cDNA molecules. TCRdb re-analysed the 5' RACE reads in MiXCR, keeping a single row per CDR3 protein. The table lists about 48,000 distinct CDR3 sequences, about 7.8% of them singletons. This clonotype appeared many times. Germline CDR1 is MNHEY and CDR2 is SVGEGT. Trimming took 6 bases from V and 1 from J; bases not matched to a gene: 2. The CDR3 runs 14 residues. The sequence was obtained from an adult who was a healthcare worker with PCR-confirmed SARS-CoV-2 infection or an uninfected control (not recorded which). The chain has TRBV6-2 or TRBV6-3 and TRBJ1-5; TRBD1 aligns across 8 bases. The sequenced sample consisted of whole blood. The CDR3 is CASRRTGSNQPQHF. DNA of the CDR3: TGTGCCAGCAGGCGGACAGGGAGCAATCAGCCCCAGCATTTT.